Listed here are 3 T cell receptor beta chains from one sample, sequenced in a study of cytomegalovirus exposure and HLA in healthy donors. Sequenced by immunoSEQ multiplex PCR; TCRdb stores in-frame clones only, minus some. In the table there are 130,000 to 150,000 clones, over 80% of which are singletons. The material sequenced was PBMCs. All receptors derive from a woman in her 30s in good health and CMV-seropositive.

This chain joins TRBV11-2 and TRBJ2-2; TRBD2 matches 8 bases. This CDR3 spans 16 amino acids. Germline V gene sequence: CDR1 SGHAT, CDR2 FQNNGV. V shed 5 bases and J 3 bases; nucleotides not matched to a gene: 8. The CDR3 is CASSHYPGLDTGELFF. The CDR3 nucleotides read TGTGCCAGCAGCCACTACCCGGGACTAGACACCGGGGAGCTGTTTTTT.

The chain has TRBV7-6 and TRBJ2-2, with 7 bases matching TRBD2. The CDR3 spans 16 residues. Germline assignment: CDR1 SGHVS and CDR2 FNYEAQ. Trimming took 0 bases from V and 0 from J; bases not matched to a gene: 1. CDR3 in amino acids: CASSLAGTTNTGELFF. As DNA, the CDR3 is TGTGCCAGCAGCTTAGCAGGGACTACGAACACCGGGGAGCTGTTTTTT.

The rearrangement links TRBV7-9 to TRBJ2-7; weak D call: TRBD1 (5 bases). The CDR3 covers 14 residues. Trimming stripped 1 base from V and 5 bases from J, with 12 bases between. Germline V gene sequence: CDR1 SEHNR, CDR2 FQNEAQ (reference sequence). CDR3 loop: CASSLEGRVNEQYF. As DNA, the CDR3 is TGTGCCAGCAGCTTAGAGGGCAGGGTAAACGAGCAGTACTTC.